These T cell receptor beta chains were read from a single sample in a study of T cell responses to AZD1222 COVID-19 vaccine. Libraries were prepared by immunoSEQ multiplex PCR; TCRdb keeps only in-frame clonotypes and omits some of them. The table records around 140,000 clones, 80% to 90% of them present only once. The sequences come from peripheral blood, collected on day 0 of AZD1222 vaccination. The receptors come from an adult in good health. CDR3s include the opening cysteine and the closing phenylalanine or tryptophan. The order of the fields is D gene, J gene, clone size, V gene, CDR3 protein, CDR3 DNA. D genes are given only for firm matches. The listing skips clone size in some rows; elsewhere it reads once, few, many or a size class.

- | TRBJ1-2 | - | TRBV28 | CASSLDLNYGYTF | TGTGCCAGCAGCCTGGACCTTAACTATGGCTACACCTTC
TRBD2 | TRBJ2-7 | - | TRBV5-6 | CASAGGYEQYF | TGTGCCAGCGCGGGGGGCTACGAGCAGTACTTC
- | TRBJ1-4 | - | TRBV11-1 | CASSVGSGLNEKLFF | TGTGCCAGCAGCGTCGGTTCAGGGCTTAATGAAAAACTGTTTTTT
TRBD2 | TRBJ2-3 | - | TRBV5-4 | CASSFRTSGSTDTQYF | TGTGCCAGCAGTTTCAGGACTAGCGGGAGCACAGATACGCAGTATTTT
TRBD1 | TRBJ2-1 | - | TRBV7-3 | CASSPQTGGYEQFF | TGTGCCAGCAGCCCACAGACAGGGGGATATGAGCAGTTCTTC
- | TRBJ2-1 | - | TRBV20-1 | CSVDDRDEQFF | TGCAGTGTGGACGATCGGGATGAGCAGTTCTTC
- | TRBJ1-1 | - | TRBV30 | CAYRGGNTEAFF | TGTGCATACCGTGGGGGTAACACTGAAGCTTTCTTT
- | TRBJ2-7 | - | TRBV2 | CASIERKGSEQYF | TGTGCCAGCATCGAGAGAAAGGGGAGCGAGCAGTACTTC
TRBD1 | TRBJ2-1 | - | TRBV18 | CASSPQGASGFPNEQFF | TGTGCCAGCTCACCACAGGGGGCGTCGGGTTTTCCCAATGAGCAGTTCTTC
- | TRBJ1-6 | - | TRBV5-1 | CASSGESEGSPLHF | TGCGCCAGCAGCGGGGAGTCTGAGGGGTCACCCCTCCACTTT
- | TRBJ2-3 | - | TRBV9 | CASSSRGVGLDTQYF | TGTGCCAGCAGCTCAAGAGGGGTCGGGTTGGATACGCAGTATTTT
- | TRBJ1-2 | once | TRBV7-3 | CASSPGTPGIYGYTF | TGTGCCAGCAGTCCTGGGACGCCGGGGATCTATGGCTACACCTTC
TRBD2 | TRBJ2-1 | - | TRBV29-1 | CSWREASGRDEQFF | TGCAGCTGGAGGGAGGCTAGCGGGAGAGATGAGCAGTTCTTC
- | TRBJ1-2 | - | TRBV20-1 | CSAGTNYGYTF | TGCAGTGCTGGTACTAACTATGGCTACACCTTC
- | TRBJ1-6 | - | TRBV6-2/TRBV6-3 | CASSRGAGNSPLHF | TGTGCCAGCAGCAGAGGGGCCGGGAATTCACCCCTCCACTTT
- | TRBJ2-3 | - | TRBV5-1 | CASSLARGRGDTQYF | TGCGCCAGCAGCTTGGCGCGGGGCCGGGGAGATACGCAGTATTTT
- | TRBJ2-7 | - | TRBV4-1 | CASSQYLTYEQYF | TGCGCCAGCAGCCAATACTTGACCTACGAGCAGTACTTC
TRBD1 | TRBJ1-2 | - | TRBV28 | CASSPDRGLYGYTF | TGTGCCAGCAGTCCGGACAGGGGACTCTATGGCTACACCTTC
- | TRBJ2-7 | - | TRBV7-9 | CASSSTGGAYEQYF | TGTGCCAGCAGCTCAACAGGGGGGGCCTACGAGCAGTACTTC
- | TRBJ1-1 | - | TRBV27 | CASSLKRGMNTEAFF | TGTGCCAGCAGTTTAAAGCGTGGGATGAACACTGAAGCTTTCTTT
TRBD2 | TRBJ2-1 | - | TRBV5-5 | CASRYLAGAGNEQFF | TGTGCCAGCAGATATCTAGCGGGAGCGGGCAATGAGCAGTTCTTC
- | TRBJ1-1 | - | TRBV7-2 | CASSHDTNTEAFF | TGTGCCAGCAGCCACGACACGAACACTGAAGCTTTCTTT
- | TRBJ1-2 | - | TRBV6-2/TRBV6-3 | CASSYIPGPINYGYTF | TGTGCCAGCAGTTATATTCCGGGACCGATTAACTATGGCTACACCTTC
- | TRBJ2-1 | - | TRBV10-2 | CASSLQGGSLHEQFF | TGCGCCAGCAGTTTACAGGGGGGGTCTCTCCATGAGCAGTTCTTC
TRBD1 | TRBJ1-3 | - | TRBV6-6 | CASSYTGGDSGNTIYF | TGTGCCAGCAGTTACACAGGGGGCGATTCTGGAAACACCATATATTTT
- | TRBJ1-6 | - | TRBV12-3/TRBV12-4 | CASSSAQYSPLHF | TGTGCCAGCAGCTCCGCACAGTATTCACCCCTCCACTTT
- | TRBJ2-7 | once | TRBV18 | CASSKNRIEQYF | TGTGCCAGCTCAAAGAACAGGATTGAGCAGTACTTC
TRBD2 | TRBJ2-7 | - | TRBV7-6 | CASSLQAGVTYEQYF | TGTGCCAGCAGCTTACAAGCGGGAGTCACCTACGAGCAGTACTTC
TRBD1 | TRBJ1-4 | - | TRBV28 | CASSSDRQGLREKLFF | TGTGCCAGCAGTTCGGACCGACAGGGTTTACGGGAAAAACTGTTTTTT
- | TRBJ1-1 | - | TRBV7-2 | CASSPTGDTEAFF | TGTGCCAGCAGCCCGACAGGCGACACTGAAGCTTTCTTT
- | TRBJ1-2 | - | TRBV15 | CATSSGGRSLFYGYTF | TGTGCCACCAGCAGTGGGGGCAGGAGCTTATTCTATGGCTACACCTTC
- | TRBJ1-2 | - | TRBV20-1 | CSASGSSQGRNYGYTF | TGCAGTGCCAGTGGTTCTAGTCAGGGAAGGAACTATGGCTACACCTTC
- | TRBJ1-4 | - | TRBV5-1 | CASSLTAPNEKLFF | TGCGCCAGCAGCTTGACGGCCCCTAATGAAAAACTGTTTTTT
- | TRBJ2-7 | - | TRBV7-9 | CASSLLRRDRRSYEQYF | TGTGCCAGCAGCCTCCTCCGACGGGACCGCCGGTCCTACGAGCAGTACTTC